The clone carrying this T cell receptor beta chain was counted between two and nine times. The V end was cut by 1 base, the J end by 0 bases, with 11 bases between. CDR3 size: 16 residues. In germline, CDR1 is SGHVS, CDR2 FQNEAQ. This record comes from a study of control samples from healthy donors and cancer patients. TCRdb's copy holds only in-frame clones and misses some; the assay was immunoSEQ multiplex PCR. This sample carries fewer than 25,000 clones, roughly 83% of them seen once, and the ten largest clones take approximately 25%. The TCR sequence derives from a man between 60 and 75 years old with head and neck cancer. This rearrangement joins TRBV7-8 to TRBJ2-3, with a possible D match to TRBD2 (5 bases). Sequencing input: PBMCs. The CDR3 bases are TGTGCCAGCAGCTTAGAGTACGGCGGGAGCACAGATACGCAGTATTTT. Its translation: CASSLEYGGSTDTQYF.